Sequencing of this T cell receptor beta chain was carried out in a study of a mutant IDH1 vaccine in newly diagnosed glioma. In the study overall: Patients had received radiotherapy, temozolomide, or both previously, most receiving both. V12 occurred at week 35 and V13 at week 47.

Of note for this clone: The target antigen is unknown.

Sequenced by immunoSEQ multiplex PCR; TCRdb stores in-frame clones only, minus some. The table lists about 69,000 clones, roughly 86% of them singletons. The time point here: week 35, safety follow-up. Vaccination comprised doses that each held 300 ug of mutant IDH1 20-mer peptide, plus topical imiquimod. The source is a man under 40 with glioma. Source: PBMCs, taken from a glioma patient whose treatment included an IDH1 peptide vaccine.

The CDR3 bases are TGTGCCAGTAGTACACAGGGAATGGATAATTCACCCCTCCACTTT. Translation gives CASSTQGMDNSPLHF. The V call is TRBV19, the J call TRBJ1-6; D is perhaps TRBD1 (6 bases). Per germline, CDR1 LNHDA and CDR2 SQIVND (reference sequence). There are 15 residues in the CDR3. The V end lost 4 bases, the J end lost 5 bases, and 12 bases lay between the germline ends.